This TCR beta chain comes out of a study of CD4+ T cells in melanoma. Sequencing was performed with immunoSEQ multiplex PCR; in TCRdb, only in-frame clones are kept and a portion is missing. The data show about 4,500 clones, over 65% seen once. The CDR3 length is 15 residues. The V gene's germline CDR1 is MNHEY and CDR2 SVGAGI. Trimming cost V 0 bases and J 0 bases, with 9 bases left between them. The chain joins TRBV6-5 to TRBJ2-7; weak D call: TRBD1 (6 bases). This receptor was obtained from a human donor with melanoma. The sample taken for sequencing was cells from a culture (not recorded whether cultured in vitro). The CDR3 coding sequence is TGTGCCAGCAGTTACTCGGGACAAAGCTCCTACGAGCAGTACTTC. Translation: CASSYSGQSSYEQYF.